A single sample gave rise to the 4 T cell receptor beta chains below, sequenced in a study of T cell changes during pregnancy in multiple sclerosis. The repertoire was sequenced with immunoSEQ multiplex PCR; TCRdb's copy has only in-frame clones and lacks some. The profile shows tens of thousands of clones, around 93% of them singletons. The sequencing here drew on peripheral blood, taken in the second trimester of pregnancy. Receptor source: a female donor with multiple sclerosis, enrolled in a pregnancy study.

In its sample, this clone was seen once. This chain connects TRBV7-2 to TRBJ2-1; TRBD2 agrees at 9 bases. The V and J ends lost 1 base and 3 bases, in that order; junction bases with no gene match: 1. There are 15 residues in the CDR3. The germline V gene has CDR1 SGHTA and CDR2 FQGNSA. The CDR3 coding sequence is TGTGCCAGCAGCTTAGGAGCGGGGGGCTACAATGAGCAGTTCTTC. As protein: CASSLGAGGYNEQFF.

The chain combines TRBV7-9 with TRBJ1-2; D is undetermined. Per germline, CDR1 SEHNR and CDR2 FQNEAQ (reference sequence). The CDR3 totals 11 residues. V shed 8 bases and J shed 8 bases, with 12 bases lying between them. CDR3 protein: CASSRTLGYTF. The CDR3, as DNA: TGTGCCAGCTCGAGGACTTTGGGCTACACCTTC. Full variable domain (remainder filled in from reference TRBV7-9 and TRBJ1-2): DTGVSQNPRHKITKRGQNVTFRCDPISEHNRLYWYRQTLGQGPEFLTYFQNEAQLEKSRLLSDRFSAERPKGSFSTLEIQRTEQGDSAMYLCASSRTLGYTFGSGTRLTVV.

The chain recombines TRBV6-6 with TRBJ1-1; a weak D match, TRBD1 (5 bases). V lost 2 bases to trimming and J lost 1 base, with 11 bases between them. From germline, CDR1 is MNHNY and CDR2 SVGAGI (reference sequence). This CDR3 spans 15 amino acids. CDR3 amino acids: CASSYDRLTNTEAFF. For the CDR3, the DNA is TGTGCCAGCAGTTACGACAGACTGACGAACACTGAAGCTTTCTTT.

V usage is TRBV4-2 and J usage is TRBJ2-1; no definite D call. This CDR3 comprises 16 residues. Trimming shortened V by 0 bases and J by 0 bases, and 9 bases separated the two germline ends. CDR1 LGHNA and CDR2 YNFKEQ come from the germline V gene. Written as DNA, the CDR3 is TGTGCCAGCAGCCAAGAGGAGATGAGCTCCTACAATGAGCAGTTCTTC. Encoded protein: CASSQEEMSSYNEQFF.